Below, one T cell receptor (beta chain) is given with its context. Its antigen is currently unknown. Germline V lookup: CDR1 KGHSH, CDR2 LQKENI. Trimming cost V 3 bases and J 8 bases, with 13 bases left between them. This CDR3 is 13 amino acids long. The record originates from a study of T cell responses to AZD1222 COVID-19 vaccine. Background on the study: Second-dose intervals near 4 or 12 weeks were combined.

Points from the study as a whole: Baseline testing showed seropositivity in only a handful of AZD1222 recipients. A reported finding is that nearly half of spike-specific TCRs target unmutated variant regions. CD4 TCRs associated with vaccination spanned spike, dominating at 160-218 and 743-854.

The method was immunoSEQ multiplex PCR; TCRdb's version includes in-frame clones alone and lacks a portion of them. This table has about 160,000 clones, roughly 90% appearing once. The chain combines TRBV18 with TRBJ1-2; D gene unclear. This receptor was obtained from an adult in good health. The sequences come from peripheral blood, collected on day 0 of AZD1222 vaccination. CDR3 region: CASSPGPLGGYTF. Written as DNA, the CDR3 is TGTGCCAGCTCACCCGGGCCCCTAGGCGGCTACACCTTC.